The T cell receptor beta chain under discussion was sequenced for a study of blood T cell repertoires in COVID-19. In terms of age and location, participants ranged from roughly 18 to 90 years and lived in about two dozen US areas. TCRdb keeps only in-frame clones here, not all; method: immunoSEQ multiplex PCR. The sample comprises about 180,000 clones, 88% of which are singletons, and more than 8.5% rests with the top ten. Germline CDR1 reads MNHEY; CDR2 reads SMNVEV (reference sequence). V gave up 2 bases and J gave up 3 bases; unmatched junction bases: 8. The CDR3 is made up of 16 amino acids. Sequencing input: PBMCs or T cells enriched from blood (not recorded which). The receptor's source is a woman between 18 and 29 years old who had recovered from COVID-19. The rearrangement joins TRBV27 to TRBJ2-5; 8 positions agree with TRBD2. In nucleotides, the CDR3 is TGTGCCAGCAGTTTAAGGTGGCTAGCGGGTAAAGAGACCCAGTACTTC. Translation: CASSLRWLAGKETQYF.